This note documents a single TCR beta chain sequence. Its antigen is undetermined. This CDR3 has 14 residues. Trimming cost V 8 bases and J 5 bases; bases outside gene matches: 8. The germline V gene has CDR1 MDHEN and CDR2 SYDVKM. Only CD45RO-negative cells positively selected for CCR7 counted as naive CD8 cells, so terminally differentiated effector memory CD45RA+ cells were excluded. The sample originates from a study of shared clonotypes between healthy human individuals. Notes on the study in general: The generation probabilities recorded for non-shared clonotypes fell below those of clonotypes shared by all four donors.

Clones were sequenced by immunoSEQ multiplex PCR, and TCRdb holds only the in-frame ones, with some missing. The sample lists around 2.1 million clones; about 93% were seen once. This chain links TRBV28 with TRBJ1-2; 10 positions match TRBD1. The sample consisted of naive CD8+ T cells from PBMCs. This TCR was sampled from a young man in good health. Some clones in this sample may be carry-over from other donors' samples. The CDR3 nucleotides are TGTGCCAGCGTCGGGACAGGGGACTTTTATGGCTACACCTTC. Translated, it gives CASVGTGDFYGYTF.